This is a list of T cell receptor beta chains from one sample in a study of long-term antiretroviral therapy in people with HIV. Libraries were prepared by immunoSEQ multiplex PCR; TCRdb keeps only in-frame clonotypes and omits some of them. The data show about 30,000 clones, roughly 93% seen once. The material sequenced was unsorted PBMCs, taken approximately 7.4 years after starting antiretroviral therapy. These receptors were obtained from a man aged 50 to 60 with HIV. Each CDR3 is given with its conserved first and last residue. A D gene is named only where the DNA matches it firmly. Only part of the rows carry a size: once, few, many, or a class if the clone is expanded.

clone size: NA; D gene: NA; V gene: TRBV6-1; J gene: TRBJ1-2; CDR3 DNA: TGTGCCAGCAGTGCCGAGGGAGCCCCTAACTATGGCTACACCTTC; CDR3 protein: CASSAEGAPNYGYTF
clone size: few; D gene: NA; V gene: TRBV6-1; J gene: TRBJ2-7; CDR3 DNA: TGTGCCAGCAGTGAAGGAAGTTTGTACTTC; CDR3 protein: CASSEGSLYF
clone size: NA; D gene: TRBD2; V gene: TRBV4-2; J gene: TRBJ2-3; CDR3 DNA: TGTGCCAGCAGCCATCCCGCTAGCGGGGGGGCAGGCACAGATACGCAGTATTTT; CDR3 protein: CASSHPASGGAGTDTQYF
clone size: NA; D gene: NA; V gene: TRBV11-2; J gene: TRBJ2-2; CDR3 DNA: TGTGCCAGCAGCTTAGATCGAGGTGGGGCCCCGTCCGGGGAGCTGTTTTTT; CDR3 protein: CASSLDRGGAPSGELFF
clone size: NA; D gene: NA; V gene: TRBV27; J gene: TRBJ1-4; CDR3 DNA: TGTGCCAGCAGTTTGAAGAATTTTGCTGGGGAAAAACTGTTTTTT; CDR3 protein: CASSLKNFAGEKLFF
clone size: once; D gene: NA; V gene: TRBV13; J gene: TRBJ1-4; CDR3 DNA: TGTGCCAGCAGCTTAGGAGCCAGGGGTGAAGAAAAACTGTTTTTT; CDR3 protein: CASSLGARGEEKLFF
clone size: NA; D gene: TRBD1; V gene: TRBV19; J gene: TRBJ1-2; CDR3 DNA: TGTGCCAGTAGAACCAGACGATCGGGACAGGGTTATACTAACTATGGCTACACCTTC; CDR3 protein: CASRTRRSGQGYTNYGYTF
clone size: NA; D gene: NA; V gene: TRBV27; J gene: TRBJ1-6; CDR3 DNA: TGTGCCAGCAGTTTCGCCAGCAATAATTCACCCCTCCACTTT; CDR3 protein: CASSFASNNSPLHF
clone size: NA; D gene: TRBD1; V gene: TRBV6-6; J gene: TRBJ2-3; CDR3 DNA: TGTGCCGGACCCGGACAGGGCACAGATACGCAGTATTTT; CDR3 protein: CAGPGQGTDTQYF
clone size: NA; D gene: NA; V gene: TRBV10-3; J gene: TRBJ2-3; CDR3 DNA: TGTGCCATCAGTGAGTCGTTGGGTCGTGCGAGCACAGATACGCAGTATTTT; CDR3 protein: CAISESLGRASTDTQYF
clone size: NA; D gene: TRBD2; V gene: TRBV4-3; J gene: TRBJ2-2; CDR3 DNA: TGCGCCAGCAGCCAAGATCCTAGCGGGGGTCGGACCGGGGAGCTGTTTTTT; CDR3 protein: CASSQDPSGGRTGELFF
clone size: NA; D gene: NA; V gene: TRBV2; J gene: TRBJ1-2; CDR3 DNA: TGTGCCAGCAGGATGACAGCCCCCGGCTACACCTTC; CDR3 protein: CASRMTAPGYTF
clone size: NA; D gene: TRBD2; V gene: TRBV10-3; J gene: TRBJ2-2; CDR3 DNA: TGTGCCACCCAGGCCAGCGGGGCGTTAAACGGGGAGCTGTTTTTT; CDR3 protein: CATQASGALNGELFF
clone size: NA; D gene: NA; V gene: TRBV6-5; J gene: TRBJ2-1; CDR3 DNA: TGTGCCAGCAGTTTGGGGGGCCGCAATGAGCAGTTCTTC; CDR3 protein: CASSLGGRNEQFF
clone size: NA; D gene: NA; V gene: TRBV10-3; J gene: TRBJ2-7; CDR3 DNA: TGTGCCATCAGTGAAGGGTACGAGCAGTACTTC; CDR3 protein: CAISEGYEQYF
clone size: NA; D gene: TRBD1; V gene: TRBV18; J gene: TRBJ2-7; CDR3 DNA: TGTGCCAGCTCACCAGCCGGGACAGGGGACTACGAGCAGTACTTC; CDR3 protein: CASSPAGTGDYEQYF
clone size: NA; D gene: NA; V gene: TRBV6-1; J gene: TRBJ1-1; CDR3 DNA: TGTGCCAGCAGGCCCCCCGGGGCTGAGGCTTTCTTT; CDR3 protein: CASRPPGAEAFF
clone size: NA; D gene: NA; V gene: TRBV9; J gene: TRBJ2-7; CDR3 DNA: TGTGCCAGCAGCGTAGACAGCCACGAGCAGTACTTC; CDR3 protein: CASSVDSHEQYF
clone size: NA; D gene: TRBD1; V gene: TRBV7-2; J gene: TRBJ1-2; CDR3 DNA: TGTGCCAGCAGCTTTTCACAGGGGAACTATGGCTACACCTTC; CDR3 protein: CASSFSQGNYGYTF
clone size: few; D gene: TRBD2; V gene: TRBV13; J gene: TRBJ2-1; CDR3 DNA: TGTGCCAGCAGCGGCGGGGGGTCACTAAGCAGGTACAATGAGCAGTTCTTC; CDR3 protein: CASSGGGSLSRYNEQFF
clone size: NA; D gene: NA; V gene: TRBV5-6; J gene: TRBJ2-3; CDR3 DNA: TGTGCCAGCAGCTTACGGGGGCTGGCAGATACGCAGTATTTT; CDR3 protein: CASSLRGLADTQYF
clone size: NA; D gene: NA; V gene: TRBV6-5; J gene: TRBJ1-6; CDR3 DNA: TGTGCCAGCAGTTACGGTGAAGGATCACCCCTCCACTTT; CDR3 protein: CASSYGEGSPLHF
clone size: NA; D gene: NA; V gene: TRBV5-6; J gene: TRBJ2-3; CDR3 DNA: TGTGCCAGCAGCTTGCTTCCAGCTCGAACGCAGTATTTT; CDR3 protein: CASSLLPARTQYF
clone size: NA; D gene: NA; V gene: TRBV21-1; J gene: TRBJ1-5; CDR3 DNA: TGTGCCAGCAGCAAATTAGAAGGGGGCGGCGAAGGACCCAATCAGCCCCAGCATTTT; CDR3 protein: CASSKLEGGGEGPNQPQHF
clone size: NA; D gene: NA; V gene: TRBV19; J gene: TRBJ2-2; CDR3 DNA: TGTGCCAGTAGCCCCACCCAGGGAGCCGGGGAGCTGTTTTTT; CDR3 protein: CASSPTQGAGELFF
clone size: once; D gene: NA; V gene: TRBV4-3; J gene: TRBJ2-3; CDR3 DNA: TGCGCCAGCAGCGACCGGCAGGGTTGGGATACGCAGTATTTT; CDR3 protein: CASSDRQGWDTQYF
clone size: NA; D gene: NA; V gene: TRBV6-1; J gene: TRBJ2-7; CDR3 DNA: TGTGCCAGCAGTGAAGGTAGGGCGGGGCCCTTTTACGAGCAGTACTTC; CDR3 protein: CASSEGRAGPFYEQYF
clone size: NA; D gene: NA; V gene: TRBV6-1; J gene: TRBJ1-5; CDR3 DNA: TGTGCCAGCAGGGGACCCTCAGAAAGCCAGCCCCAGCATTTT; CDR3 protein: CASRGPSESQPQHF
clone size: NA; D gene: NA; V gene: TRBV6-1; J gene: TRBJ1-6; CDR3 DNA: TGTGCCAGCAGTGTTGGAAGATTTATGGATTCACCCCTCCACTTT; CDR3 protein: CASSVGRFMDSPLHF
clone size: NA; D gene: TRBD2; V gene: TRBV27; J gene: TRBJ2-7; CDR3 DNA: TGTGCCAGCAGCCCTCTGCTAGCGGTCCCTCCCTTC; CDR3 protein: CASSPLLAVPPF
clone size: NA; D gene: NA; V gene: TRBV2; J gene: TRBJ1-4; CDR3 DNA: TGTGCCAGCAGACAGTCAATTGAAAAACTGTTTTTT; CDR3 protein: CASRQSIEKLFF
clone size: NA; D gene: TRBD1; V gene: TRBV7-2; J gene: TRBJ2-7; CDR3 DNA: TGTGCCAGCAGCTTTACGGGGACAGGGGGCAGCTACGAGCAGTACTTC; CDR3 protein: CASSFTGTGGSYEQYF
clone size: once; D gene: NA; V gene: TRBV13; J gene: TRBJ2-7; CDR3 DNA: TGTGCCAGCAGCTTCCGGACGGCGACCTACGAGCAGTACTTC; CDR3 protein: CASSFRTATYEQYF
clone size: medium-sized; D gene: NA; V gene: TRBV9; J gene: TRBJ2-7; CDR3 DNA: TGTGCCAGCAGCCCCGGAGGCCGCGAGCAGTACTTC; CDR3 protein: CASSPGGREQYF
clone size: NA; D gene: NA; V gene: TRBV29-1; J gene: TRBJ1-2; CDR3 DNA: TGCAGCGCCTCCCAAGGCGGGGGGTTCGATGGCTACACCTTC; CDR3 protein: CSASQGGGFDGYTF
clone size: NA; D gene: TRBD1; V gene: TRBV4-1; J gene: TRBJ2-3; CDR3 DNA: TGCGCCAGCAGCGACGATAGGACAGGGGGATCAGATACGCAGTATTTT; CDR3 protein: CASSDDRTGGSDTQYF
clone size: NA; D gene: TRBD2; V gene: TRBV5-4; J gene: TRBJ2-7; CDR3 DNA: TGTGCCAGCAGCCGACTTATGATGGCGGGGGGGCCCTACGAGCAGTACTTC; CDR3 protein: CASSRLMMAGGPYEQYF
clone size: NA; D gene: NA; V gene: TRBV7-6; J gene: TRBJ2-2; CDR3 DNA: TGTGCCAGCAGCTTGGTGGTGGGGGCTGGATACACCGGGGAGCTGTTTTTT; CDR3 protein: CASSLVVGAGYTGELFF
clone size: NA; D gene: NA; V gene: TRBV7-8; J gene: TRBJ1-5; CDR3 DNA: TGTGCCAGCAGCTTAGGGGGAGGGCGTGATCAGCCCCAGCATTTT; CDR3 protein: CASSLGGGRDQPQHF
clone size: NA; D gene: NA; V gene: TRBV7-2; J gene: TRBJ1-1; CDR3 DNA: TGTGCCAGCAGCTTAGTAGGGAACACTGAAGCTTTCTTT; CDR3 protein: CASSLVGNTEAFF
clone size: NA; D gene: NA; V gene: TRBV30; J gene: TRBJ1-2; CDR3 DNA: TGTGCCTGGACCTTAATGGGGGGCGCAGGGCGCTACACCTTC; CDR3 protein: CAWTLMGGAGRYTF
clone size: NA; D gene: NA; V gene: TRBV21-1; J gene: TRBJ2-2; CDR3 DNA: TGTGCCAGCAGCGCCACAGGGGGCTCGGGCACCGGGGAGCTGTTTTTT; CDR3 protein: CASSATGGSGTGELFF
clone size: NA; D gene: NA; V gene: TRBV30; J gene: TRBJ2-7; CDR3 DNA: TGTGCCTGGAGCCAAAGAGGGGGGCAGTACTTC; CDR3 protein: CAWSQRGGQYF
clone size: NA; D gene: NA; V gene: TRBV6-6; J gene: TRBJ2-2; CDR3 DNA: TGTGCCAGCAAGAGCAGGGATATGAACACCGGGGAGCTGTTTTTT; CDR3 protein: CASKSRDMNTGELFF
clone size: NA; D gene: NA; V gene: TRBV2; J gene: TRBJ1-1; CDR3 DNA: TGTGCCAGCAGTGAAAACCGAAACACTGAAGCTTTCTTT; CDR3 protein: CASSENRNTEAFF
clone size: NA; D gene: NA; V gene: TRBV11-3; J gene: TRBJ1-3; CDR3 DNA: TGTGCCAGCAGCTTAGACGTATCGACAGCTAACACCATATATTTT; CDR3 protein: CASSLDVSTANTIYF
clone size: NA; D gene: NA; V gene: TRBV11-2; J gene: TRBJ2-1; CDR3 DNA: TGTGCCAGCAGCTTCGGCGGGGCGGGGAATGAGCAGTTCTTC; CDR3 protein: CASSFGGAGNEQFF
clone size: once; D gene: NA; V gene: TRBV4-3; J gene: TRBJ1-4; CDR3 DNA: TGCGCCAGCAGCCAAGGAGGTGCAACTAATGAAAAACTGTTTTTT; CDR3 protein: CASSQGGATNEKLFF
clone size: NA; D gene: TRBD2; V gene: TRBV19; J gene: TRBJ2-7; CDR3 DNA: TGTGCCAGTAGTATTAAGACTAGCGGGGGGGCCTCCCACTCCTACGAGCAGTACTTC; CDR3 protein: CASSIKTSGGASHSYEQYF
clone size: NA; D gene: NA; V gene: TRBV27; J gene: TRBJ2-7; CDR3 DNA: TGTGCCAGCAGTTTACATTCCGGGACGCATTTATACGAGCAGTACTTC; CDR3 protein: CASSLHSGTHLYEQYF
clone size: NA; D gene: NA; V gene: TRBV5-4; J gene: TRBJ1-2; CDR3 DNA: TGTGCCAGCAGCTTGGACGTCGGCTACACCTTC; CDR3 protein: CASSLDVGYTF
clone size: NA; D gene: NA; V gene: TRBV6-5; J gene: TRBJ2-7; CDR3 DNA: TGTGCCAGCAGTTACAACGAATACTACGAGCAGTACTTC; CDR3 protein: CASSYNEYYEQYF
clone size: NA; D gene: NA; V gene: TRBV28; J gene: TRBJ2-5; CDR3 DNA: TGTGCCAGCAGCCCCACGGCAGGGCCCTCAGAGACCCAGTACTTC; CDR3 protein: CASSPTAGPSETQYF
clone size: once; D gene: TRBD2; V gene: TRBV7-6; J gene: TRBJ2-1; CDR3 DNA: TGTGCCAGCAGCCCGGCCGGTAGCGGGGGGGCATCGGAGCAGTTCTTC; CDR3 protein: CASSPAGSGGASEQFF
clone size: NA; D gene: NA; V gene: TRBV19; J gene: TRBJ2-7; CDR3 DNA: TGTGCCAGTAGTATAAGCTCCGTCCTTTACGAGCAGTACTTC; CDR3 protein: CASSISSVLYEQYF
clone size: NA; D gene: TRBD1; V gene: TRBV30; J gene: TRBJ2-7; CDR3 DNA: TGTGCCTGGAGTGTAGGGGGCGGCTACGAGCAGTACTTC; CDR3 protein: CAWSVGGGYEQYF
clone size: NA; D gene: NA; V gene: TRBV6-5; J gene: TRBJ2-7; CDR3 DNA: TGTGCCAGCAGTTATAAGGGGTCAGGGGGGACCTACGAGCAGTACTTC; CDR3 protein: CASSYKGSGGTYEQYF
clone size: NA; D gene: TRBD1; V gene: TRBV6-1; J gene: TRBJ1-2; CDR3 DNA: TGTGCCAGCAGTAGAGGACAGGGGAGCTACACCTTC; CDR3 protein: CASSRGQGSYTF
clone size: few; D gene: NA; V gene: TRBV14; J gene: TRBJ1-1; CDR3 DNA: TGTGCCAGCAGCCAAGTAGTCGGGCGGGCTTTCTTT; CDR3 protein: CASSQVVGRAFF
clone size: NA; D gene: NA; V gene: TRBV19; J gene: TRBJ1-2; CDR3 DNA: TGTGCCAGTAGTCTCGGGGGAAGCTATGGCTACACCTTC; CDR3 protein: CASSLGGSYGYTF